The rows below give T cell receptor beta chains drawn from one sample of a study of type 1 and type 2 diabetes patients. TCRdb independently ran MiXCR on the multiplex PCR reads; one entry per CDR3 protein. Among about 250,000 distinct CDR3 sequences listed, approximately 50% were seen once. The sequencing input was peripheral blood mononuclear cells (PBMCs). These TCRs come from a man between 18 and 35 years old with type 2 diabetes. The CDR3 runs from the conserved cysteine through the conserved F or W. A D gene is named only where the DNA matches it firmly. Only part of the rows carry a size: once, few, many, or a class if the clone is expanded.

length: 13
size: -
V: TRBV6-6
J: TRBJ1-1
D: -
CDR3: CASSPRPGTEAFF
DNA: TGTGCCAGCAGTCCCCGCCCCGGGACTGAAGCTTTCTTT

length: 14
size: -
V: TRBV19
J: TRBJ2-3
D: -
CDR3: CASSTGGPTDTQYF
DNA: TGTGCCAGTAGTACCGGGGGACCCACAGATACGCAGTATTTT

length: 15
size: -
V: TRBV3-1
J: TRBJ2-7
D: -
CDR3: CASSLVVYSSYEQYF
DNA: TGTGCCAGCAGCCTGGTGGTGTACAGTTCCTACGAGCAGTACTTC

length: 14
size: once
V: TRBV19
J: TRBJ2-3
D: -
CDR3: CASKPEGRTDTQYF
DNA: TGTGCCAGTAAGCCCGAGGGTAGGACAGATACGCAGTATTTT

length: 13
size: -
V: TRBV13
J: TRBJ2-7
D: -
CDR3: CATRTVVAYEQYF
DNA: TGTGCCACCAGGACGGTGGTGGCCTACGAGCAGTACTTC

length: 16
size: -
V: TRBV9
J: TRBJ2-1
D: TRBD2
CDR3: CASSVVSSGPYNEQFF
DNA: TGTGCCAGCAGCGTAGTATCTAGCGGGCCGTACAATGAGCAGTTCTTC

length: 12
size: -
V: TRBV3-1
J: TRBJ1-2
D: -
CDR3: CASSQAGSGYTF
DNA: TGTGCCAGCAGCCAAGCCGGGTCGGGCTACACCTTC

length: 19
size: -
V: TRBV20-1
J: TRBJ2-6
D: -
CDR3: CSARDEGGGVRSGANVLTF
DNA: TGCAGTGCTAGAGATGAGGGAGGGGGCGTTAGGTCTGGGGCCAACGTCCTGACTTTC

length: 17
size: -
V: TRBV12-3/TRBV12-4
J: TRBJ2-6
D: TRBD1
CDR3: CASNPTGTLSGANVLTF
DNA: TGTGCCAGCAACCCGACAGGGACGCTCTCTGGGGCCAACGTCCTGACTTTC

length: 14
size: many
V: TRBV7-6
J: TRBJ1-2
D: -
CDR3: CASSLVGQGNVYTF
DNA: TGTGCCAGCAGCTTAGTGGGCCAGGGAAACGTCTACACCTTC

length: 12
size: -
V: TRBV6-5
J: TRBJ1-6
D: -
CDR3: CASSDGVVTLHF
DNA: TGTGCCAGCAGTGATGGGGTTGTCACCCTCCACTTT

length: 14
size: few
V: TRBV12-3/TRBV12-4
J: TRBJ2-7
D: TRBD1
CDR3: CASSLWDRTYEQYF
DNA: TGTGCCAGCAGTTTATGGGACAGAACCTACGAGCAGTACTTC